This T cell receptor beta chain was retrieved from a study of cytomegalovirus exposure and HLA in healthy donors (TCRdb year 2017). For context, the study as a whole: According to an earlier analysis of around 600 of the donors, roughly 180 million T cells yielded 100 million or so unique TCR beta sequences and 250 to 350 Gb of sequence data. An early release that covered more than 550 HLA-typed donors contained approximately 290 gigabases of sequencing data and 75 million to 100 million unique TCR sequences. The genetic ancestry cluster associated with self-reported Caucasian donors included about 84% of the roughly 380 genotyped donors. The study aimed to test whether signatures of past pathogen exposure could be identified by cataloging public T cell receptors. Using immunosequencing, the study profiled T cell repertoires from about 620 subjects and related those repertoires to cytomegalovirus serostatus. A separate validation cohort of roughly 130 different subjects was used in addition to the roughly 720-subject first cohort. To predict cytomegalovirus infection status, the study brought together high-throughput TCR immunosequencing, statistical association of individual TCRs with disease status, and machine learning. In a later analysis, previously published TCR beta repertoires from 666 donors were re-analyzed and high-resolution HLA genotyping was added so that TCR occurrence patterns could be studied. In the later analysis, no new phenotypic data were used to find candidate immune exposures; instead, reliance was placed on TCR beta sequences and their occurrence across donors. An earlier analysis of some 500 of the donors used high-throughput TCR beta sequencing to judge whether each TCR beta V gene segment behaved as functional or pseudogenic. Donor age, sex, ethnicity and CMV serostatus were collected together with the repertoire data. In a later genetic analysis, genome-wide SNP genotypes for about 55% of the roughly 700 donors were used, and that subset was treated as a discovery cohort. Every repertoire in the discovery cohort had been generated on one and the same sequencing platform. Both class I and class II loci were covered by HLA typing, at four-digit resolution. Typing coverage differed by locus: A, B, C, DRB1 and DQB1 were typed in about 620-630 donors, DQA1 in about 510, DPA1 in nearly 610, and DPB1 in just under 480. Roughly 5 DR-DQ haplotypes were handled as single units for association and clustering, since linkage in the cohort was strong. Among a few hundred genotyped donors of the cohort, an average of about 240,000 unique TCR beta nucleotide sequences were sequenced per donor, roughly a sixth of them non-productive. On the study overall, not on this receptor specifically: Compared with the 666-donor mean, donors in an Asian-associated ancestry cluster had fewer N-insertions in productive TCRs, according to a later genetic analysis. The 87-base-pair reads could not distinguish some IMGT-functional V segments, including TRBV6-2 and TRBV6-3, so those segments were excluded. Most TCR sequences were observed very rarely across donors, whereas some public TCRs were present in many individuals. Because some donors lacked HLA typing at each locus, the association tests relied only on the typed subset. When HLA alleles, especially DR and DQ, strongly co-occurred, TCR associations were difficult to assign to individual alleles. The cohort was sequenced for TCR beta chains only, and without alpha or paired-chain data the features that could be detected were limited. The earlier analysis of some 560 of the donors excluded 15 to 20 rarely observed V segments, including chromosome 9 orphons, because counts were too low. In a later analysis, TCR association rates were found to vary across HLA loci, with the most associated TCRs seen for DRB1 alleles and the fewest for HLA-C alleles. For the cohort, immune exposure information was limited to CMV serostatus. According to the authors, the approach could potentially be generalized to other disease states and immunological phenotypes. A later genetic analysis associated a missense DCLRE1C variant with V-gene and J-gene trimming of TCR beta chains, and an independent cohort replicated the association. A cluster of highly shared sequence variants was judged likely to be a technical artifact of the sequencing pipeline. In a later analysis, HLA-associated TCR beta chains were found to be more clonally expanded and to have lower generation probabilities than equally common non-associated chains. A few of the identified cytomegalovirus-associated TCR beta chains were confirmed in vitro to be specific for cytomegalovirus antigens. A further reported finding was that TCR beta sequences accurately predicted the HLA-A and HLA-B alleles for most subjects in the first cohort. The presence/absence analyses assumed that sequencing depth was roughly uniform across donors, and that assumption may not be true. Linkage disequilibrium might explain the correlated functional status among segregating V segments, but an unknown experimental factor could not be ruled out. An earlier analysis of approximately 590 of the donors showed that most TCR beta V segments appeared in productive rearrangements either about 90% or about 30% of the time, which broadly matched IMGT annotations. Most CMV-associated TCR beta chains appeared to be HLA-restricted in a later analysis, and the HLA associations seemed to be driven largely by CMV exposure. Specific HLA alleles were associated with over 15,000 TCR beta sequences at a false discovery rate of 0.05 in a later analysis. The study listed 164 TCR beta chains as associated with cytomegalovirus. Several of the top co-occurrence clusters appeared to be linked to parvovirus B19, influenza, CMV and Epstein-Barr virus, according to a later analysis. In both the original and validation cohorts, the classifier was reported to diagnose cytomegalovirus status with high specificity and sensitivity.

CDR1 and CDR2, looked up from the germline V gene, are SGHTA and FQGNSA. The CDR3 has 15 amino acids, counting the end cysteine and phenylalanine. Left in the record is the CDR3 DNA by itself, 45 bases read in frame from the first base. Compared with germline, V lacks 5 bases and J lacks 3 bases; bases without a gene match: 8. The cohort was made up of 500 to 800 healthy bone marrow donors. All cohort members were sampled while nominally healthy, although unrecorded immune exposures were likely present. Of the approximately 700 cohort members, around 290 had a positive CMV serostatus and 352 had a negative one, while no CMV serostatus was recorded for the donor. A peripheral blood sample was provided by each donor, and peripheral blood mononuclear cells were used for TCR beta sequencing. Genomic DNA was extracted from the blood cell samples with the Qiagen DNeasy Blood Extraction Kit. Worth noting for this clone: Which antigen it targets is not known. One base away there is no much larger clone; base qualities are not given.

The library was built by means of the immunoSEQ multiplex PCR assay. The multiplex PCR relied on a mix of 60 forward primers for TCR Vbeta segments and 13 reverse primers for TCR Jbeta segments. A multiplex PCR assay on genomic DNA amplified the CDR3 region of rearranged TCR beta genes. On the Illumina HiSeq System, the amplified TCR beta libraries were sequenced as 87-base-pair reads. Turning to the authors' computational methods: A later analysis counted tens of millions of unique TCR beta chains across the roughly 700 repertoires, and around 12 million of these chains were shared by at least two donors. Raw reads were error-corrected and collapsed into unique sequences by a nearest-neighbor algorithm in which closely related sequences were merged to remove PCR and sequencing errors. To assign V, D and J gene segments, CDR3 sequences were aligned to IMGT reference sequences. Each retained sequence needed at least a six-nucleotide match to both a V gene segment and a J gene segment. A rearrangement was called productive if the CDR3 had no stop codons and remained in frame with V and J, and every other rearrangement was called non-productive. Following IMGT convention, CDR3 was defined as the stretch from the second conserved V-encoded cysteine to the conserved J-encoded phenylalanine. The earlier analysis of 550 to 650 of the donors excluded any sequence lacking an unambiguous match to a single V gene segment. In an earlier analysis of 587 of the donors, V segments were called functional above 56.7% productive rearrangements and were called segregating when the between-donor standard deviation exceeded 5%. To diagnose cytomegalovirus status from the catalog of TCR beta chain sequences, a statistical classification framework was built. V and J gene assignment, in a later analysis, came from comparing TCR nucleotide sequences with IMGT/GENE-DB human TR gene sequences. A later analysis assigned CDR3 sequences and most-parsimonious VDJ recombination scenarios with the TCRdist pipeline. In a later analysis, each TCR beta chain was defined by its CDR3 amino acid sequence together with its V-gene family, and reads without a unique V-gene family were excluded. A later analysis removed 550 to 650 highly shared, low-generation-probability nucleotide sequences to deal with suspected cross-contamination and a sequencing artifact. A later analysis calculated a clonal expansion index for each public chain from normalized within-repertoire ranks of inferred template counts. In a later analysis, generation probabilities were computed with a VDJ recombination model fitted to out-of-frame rearrangements, and the resulting probabilities were checked against IGoR. In a later analysis, hypergeometric tests were used to score TCR-TCR, TCR-HLA and TCR-CMV co-occurrence, with a repertoire-size bias correction applied to TCR pairs. To estimate false discovery rates, a later analysis permuted the HLA or CMV assignments 20 times. In a later analysis, co-occurring TCRs were grouped using DBSCAN, and TCRdist sequence similarity was added for clustering within HLA-allele-positive subsets. For co-occurrence clustering, repertoires with fewer than 30,000 or more than 120,000 public chains were excluded, along with roughly 5 repertoires with anomalous nucleotide sharing. What TCRdb holds here is the immuneACCESS table cut down to in-frame rearrangements. Part of the clones is not present; checked against another copy, under half of the missing clones reflect an unresolved V gene, and the others are unexplained. That table supplies the V and J calls and clone size; D and trimming were determined from the DNA. Present in this sample are 200,000 to 250,000 clones, about 84% of which were seen just once. The top ten constitute 1.3% of the sample.

The rearrangement combines TRBV7-2 with TRBJ2-3; TRBD1 fits 7 bases in the junction. Sequencing was carried out using PBMCs. The sequence derives from a human donor in good health. Read as DNA, the sequence is TGTGCCAGCAGCCGACGGACAGGAACAACAGATACGCAGTATTTT. It codes for CASSRRTGTTDTQYF.